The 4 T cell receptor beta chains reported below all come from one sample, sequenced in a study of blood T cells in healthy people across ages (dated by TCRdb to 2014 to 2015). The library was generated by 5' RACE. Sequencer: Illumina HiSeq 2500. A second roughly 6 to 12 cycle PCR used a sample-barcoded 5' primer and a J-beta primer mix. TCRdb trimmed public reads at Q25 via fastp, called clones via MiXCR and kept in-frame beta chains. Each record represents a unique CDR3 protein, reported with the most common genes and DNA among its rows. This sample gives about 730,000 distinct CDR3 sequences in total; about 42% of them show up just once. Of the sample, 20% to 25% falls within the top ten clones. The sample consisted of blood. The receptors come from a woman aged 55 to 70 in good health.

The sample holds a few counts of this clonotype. CDR3 protein: CASSGDPYNEQFF. CDR3 in DNA: TGTGCCAGCAGTGGGGACCCCTACAATGAGCAGTTCTTC. The chain carries TRBV6-1 and TRBJ2-1; tentatively, D is TRBD1 or TRBD2 (5 bases each). The CDR3 is made up of 13 amino acids. In germline, CDR1 is MNHNS, CDR2 SASEGT. V lost 4 bases to trimming and J lost 2 bases, with 6 bases between them.

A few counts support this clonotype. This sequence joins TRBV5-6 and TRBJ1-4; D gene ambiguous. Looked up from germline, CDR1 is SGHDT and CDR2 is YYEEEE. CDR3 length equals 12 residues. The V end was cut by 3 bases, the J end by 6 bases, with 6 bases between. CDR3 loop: CASSSPDEKLFF. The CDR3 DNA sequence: TGTGCCAGCAGCTCTCCAGATGAAAAACTGTTTTTT.

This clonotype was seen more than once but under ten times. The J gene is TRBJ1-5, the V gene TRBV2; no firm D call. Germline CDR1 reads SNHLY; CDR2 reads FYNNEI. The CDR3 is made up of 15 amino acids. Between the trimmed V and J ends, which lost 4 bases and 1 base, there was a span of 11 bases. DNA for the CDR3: TGTGCCAGCAGTGTGTGGCAGATGAGCAATCAGCCCCAGCATTTT. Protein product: CASSVWQMSNQPQHF. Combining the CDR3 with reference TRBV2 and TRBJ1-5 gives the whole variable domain EPEVTQTPSHQVTQMGQEVILRCVPISNHLYFYWYRQILGQKVEFLVSFYNNEISEKSEIFDDQFSVERPDGSNFTLKIRSTKLEDSAMYFCASSVWQMSNQPQHFGDGTRLSIL.

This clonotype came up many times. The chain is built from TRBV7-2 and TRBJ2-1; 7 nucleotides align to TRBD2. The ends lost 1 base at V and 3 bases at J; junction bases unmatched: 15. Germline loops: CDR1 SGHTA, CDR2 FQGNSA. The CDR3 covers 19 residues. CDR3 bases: TGTGCCAGCAGCTTAGTGGTCACTAGCGTCGGCTACTACTACAATGAGCAGTTCTTC. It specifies CASSLVVTSVGYYYNEQFF. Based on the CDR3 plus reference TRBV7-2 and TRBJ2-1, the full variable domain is GAGVSQSPSNKVTEKGKDVELRCDPISGHTALYWYRQSLGQGLEFLIYFQGNSAPDKSGLPSDRFSAERTGGSVSTLTIQRTQQEDSAVYLCASSLVVTSVGYYYNEQFFGPGTRLTVL.